This T cell receptor beta chain was identified in a study of blood T cell repertoires in COVID-19. As originally analysed: Reference gene primer amplification gave estimated nucleated cell counts. TCRdb's table, derived via immunoSEQ multiplex PCR, lists solely in-frame clones and lacks some. V, J and clone size were drawn from that table, and D and trimming were deduced from the DNA. The sample records 210,000 or so clones, 81% being singletons. Sequenced sample: PBMCs or T cells enriched from blood (not recorded which). The TCR originated in a woman aged 45-59 years with acute COVID-19.

CDR3 in amino acids: CATSRGRDTEAFF. As DNA, the CDR3 is TGTGCCACCAGCAGAGGACGGGACACTGAAGCTTTCTTT. V gene TRBV15 combines with J gene TRBJ1-1; D is unclear. The ends were cut back, 1 base at V and 3 bases at J, with 6 bases in the middle. CDR3 length: 13 residues. Germline V gene sequence: CDR1 LNHNV, CDR2 YYDKDF (reference sequence).